The entry that follows covers one TCR beta chain sequence. In germline, CDR1 is SGHNT, CDR2 YYREEE (reference sequence). The CDR3 contains 15 residues. V shed 4 bases and J shed 1 base, with 15 bases lying between them. The whole isolated RNA underwent reverse transcription, so sequencing captured expressed TCRB transcripts. The assay was immunoSEQ multiplex PCR, and TCRdb's table has in-frame clones only and misses some. In the table there are hundreds of thousands of clones, around 15% of which are singletons. Central memory, naive, regulatory and stem cell-like memory CD4+ cells were sorted by CD45RO/CCR7/CD25/CD127/CD95/CD27. The sample comes from a study of beta chain features in type 1 diabetes.

Sequencing used naive CD4+ T cells from blood. The source is a man aged 18 to 29 in good health. This chain links TRBV5-4 with TRBJ2-7; D may match TRBD1 or TRBD2 (5 bases each). The CDR3 sequence is CASSPGTQPSYEQYF. The CDR3 DNA reads TGTGCCAGCAGCCCCGGGACCCAGCCGTCCTACGAGCAGTACTTC.